This T cell receptor (beta chain) was recorded in a study of blood T cell repertoires in COVID-19. In the source study's methods: Cell counts per sample came from amplifying reference gene primers. Assay: immunoSEQ multiplex PCR; the TCRdb copy retains only in-frame clones and omits some. For V, J and clone size, that table is used; D and trimming come from the DNA. The sample records 200,000 to 300,000 clones, around four fifths being singletons. J lost 6 bases, V lost 3 bases, and 5 bases had no gene match. This CDR3 is built from 15 residues. CDR1 is SEHNR, CDR2 FQNEAQ, per germline (reference sequence).

Sequencing was done on a sample of peripheral blood. This receptor was identified in a woman in her sixties with active or convalescent COVID-19. V is TRBV7-9 and J is TRBJ1-4, with 9 bases identical to TRBD1. CDR3 sequence: CASSLDRGTDEKLFF. CDR3 coding DNA: TGTGCCAGCAGCTTGGACAGGGGAACGGATGAAAAACTGTTTTTT. Full variable domain (remainder filled in from reference TRBV7-9 and TRBJ1-4): DTGVSQNPRHKITKRGQNVTFRCDPISEHNRLYWYRQTLGQGPEFLTYFQNEAQLEKSRLLSDRFSAERPKGSFSTLEIQRTEQGDSAMYLCASSLDRGTDEKLFFGSGTQLSVL.